The T cell receptor beta chain under discussion was sequenced for a study of blood T cell repertoires in COVID-19. Overall study context: Whether acute or convalescent, the COVID-19 samples came from the United States, Italy and Spain. From T cells, B-cell-depleted T cells, or PBMCs came the material, which was cDNA or gDNA.

Original data processing: Scientists estimated how many nucleated cells there were by amplifying reference gene primers. Only in-frame clones appear in the TCRdb table, and some are missing; sequencing was by immunoSEQ multiplex PCR. From that table come the V and J calls and clone size; the DNA was used to work out D and trimming. The repertoire holds 95,000 to 150,000 clones, over 75% seen once, with about 6.9% in the top ten. Trimming shortened V by 5 bases and J by 7 bases, and 20 bases separated the two germline ends. The CDR3 has 16 amino acids. Germline V gene lookup returns CDR1 MNHNY and CDR2 SVGAGI (reference sequence).

This clonotype was sampled from an elderly man with active or convalescent COVID-19. The sample was peripheral blood. The chain recombines TRBV6-6 with TRBJ1-4; D ambiguous. CDR3 amino acids: CASSQFSAGLGEKLFF. The CDR3 region has the DNA TGTGCCAGCAGTCAGTTTTCGGCGGGATTGGGTGAAAAACTGTTTTTT.